Here is one T cell receptor beta chain with its context. The antigen remains undetermined. Primers for the PCR totalled 60 Vbeta and 13 Jbeta. Only in-frame clones appear in the TCRdb table, and some are missing; sequencing was by immunoSEQ multiplex PCR. Of about 140,000 clones in the sample, roughly 90% are singletons; the top ten hold roughly 0.5%. This entry comes from a study of cytomegalovirus exposure and HLA in healthy donors. Regarding the study as a whole: One cluster of highly shared sequence variants probably arose as a sequencing artifact.

This clonotype was obtained from a middle-aged woman in good health and CMV-seronegative. What was sequenced was PBMCs.

CDR3 protein: CASSPLGGWDRSAEQYF. The CDR3 region has the DNA TGTGCCAGCAGCCCTTTGGGAGGATGGGACAGATCGGCCGAGCAGTACTTC. The chain uses TRBV21-1 and TRBJ2-7; whether TRBD1, the table's D call, matches the DNA was not checked. TRBV21-1 is labeled a pseudogene. The CDR3 runs 17 residues.